This T cell receptor beta chain was captured by sequencing in a study of blood T cell repertoires in COVID-19. The overall study: T cells, B-cell-depleted T cells, or PBMCs supplied cDNA or gDNA.

Profiling relied on immunoSEQ multiplex PCR, and the TCRdb table lists in-frame clones only, not all of them. The sample consists of around 250,000 clones, roughly 85% of them appearing once. The length of the CDR3 is 12 residues. Trimming at V came to 7 bases and at J to 9 bases, leaving 6 bases not matched to a gene. Germline CDR1 LNHDA, CDR2 SQIVND (reference sequence). The V call is TRBV19, the J call TRBJ2-1, with TRBD2 matching over 7 bases. Sample: PBMCs or T cells enriched from blood (not recorded which). The source is a woman aged 45-65 years who had recovered from COVID-19. CDR3 DNA sequence: TGTGCCAGTACTAACTGGGGGGGTGAGCAGTTCTTC. This encodes CASTNWGGEQFF.